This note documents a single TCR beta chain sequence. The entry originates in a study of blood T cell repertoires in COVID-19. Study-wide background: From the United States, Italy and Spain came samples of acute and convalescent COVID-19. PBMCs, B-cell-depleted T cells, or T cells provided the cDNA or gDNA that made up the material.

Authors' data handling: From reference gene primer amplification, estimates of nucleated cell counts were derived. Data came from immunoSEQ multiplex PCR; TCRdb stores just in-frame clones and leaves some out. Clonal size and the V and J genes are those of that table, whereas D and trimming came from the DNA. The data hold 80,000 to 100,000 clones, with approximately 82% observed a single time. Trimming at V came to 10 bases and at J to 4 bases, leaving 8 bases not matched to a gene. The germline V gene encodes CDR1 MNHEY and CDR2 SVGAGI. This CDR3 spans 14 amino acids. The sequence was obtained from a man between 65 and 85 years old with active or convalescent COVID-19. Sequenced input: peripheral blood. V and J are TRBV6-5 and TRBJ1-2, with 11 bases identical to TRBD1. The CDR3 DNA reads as TGTGCCACCCGCGGACAGGGGGCCATCTATGGCTACACCTTC. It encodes CATRGQGAIYGYTF.